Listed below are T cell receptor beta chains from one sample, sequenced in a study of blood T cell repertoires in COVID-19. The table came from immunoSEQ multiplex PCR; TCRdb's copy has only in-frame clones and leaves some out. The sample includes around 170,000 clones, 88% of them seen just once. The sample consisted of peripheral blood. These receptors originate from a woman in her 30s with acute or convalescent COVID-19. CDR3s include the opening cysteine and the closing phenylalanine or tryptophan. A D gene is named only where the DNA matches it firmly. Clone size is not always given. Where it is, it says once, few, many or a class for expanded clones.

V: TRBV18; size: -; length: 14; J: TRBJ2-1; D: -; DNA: TGTGCCAGCTCACCTGCCTTTAGTCGGAATGAGCAGTTCTTC; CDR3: CASSPAFSRNEQFF
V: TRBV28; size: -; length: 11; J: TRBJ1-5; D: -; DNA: TGTGCCACTTCAGTTTCCCAGCCCCAGCATTTT; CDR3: CATSVSQPQHF
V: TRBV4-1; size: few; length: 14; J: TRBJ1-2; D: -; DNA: TGCGCCAGCAGCCAAGAGTACAGGATGCAAGGCTACACCTTC; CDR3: CASSQEYRMQGYTF
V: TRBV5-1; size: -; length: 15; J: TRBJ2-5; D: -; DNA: TGCGCCAGCAAGCTGTTCAAAACCGGGGAAGAGACCCAGTACTTC; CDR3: CASKLFKTGEETQYF
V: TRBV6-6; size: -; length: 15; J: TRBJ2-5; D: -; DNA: TGTGCCAGCAGTAGAGAGAATGGGGGAGGAGAGACCCAGTACTTC; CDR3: CASSRENGGGETQYF
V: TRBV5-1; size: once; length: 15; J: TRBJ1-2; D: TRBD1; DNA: TGCGCCAGCAGCTTTGGCGATGTGACAGGGGGCGGCTACACCTTC; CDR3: CASSFGDVTGGGYTF
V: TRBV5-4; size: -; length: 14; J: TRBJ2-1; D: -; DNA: TGTGCCAGCAGCTCCGGGGGGCCCTACAATGAGCAGTTCTTC; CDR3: CASSSGGPYNEQFF
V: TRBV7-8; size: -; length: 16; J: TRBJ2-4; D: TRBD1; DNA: TGTGCCAGCAGCCGGGGACAGGGCCTAGCCAAAAACATTCAGTACTTC; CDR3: CASSRGQGLAKNIQYF
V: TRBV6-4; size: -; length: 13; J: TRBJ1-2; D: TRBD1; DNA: TGTGCCAGCAGTGTTACAGGGGACTATGGCTACACCTTC; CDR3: CASSVTGDYGYTF
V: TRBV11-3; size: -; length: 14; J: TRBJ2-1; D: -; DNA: TGTGCCAGCAGCCTTCACAGGGATGACAATGAGCAGTTCTTC; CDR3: CASSLHRDDNEQFF
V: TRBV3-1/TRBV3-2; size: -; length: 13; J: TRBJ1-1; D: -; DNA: TGTGCCAGCAGCCAAGTATCCGGCACTGAAGCTTTCTTT; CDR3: CASSQVSGTEAFF
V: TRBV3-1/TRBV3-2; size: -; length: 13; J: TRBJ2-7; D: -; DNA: TGTGCCCTTTCCCAGGGGACAAAATACGAGCAGTACTTC; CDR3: CALSQGTKYEQYF
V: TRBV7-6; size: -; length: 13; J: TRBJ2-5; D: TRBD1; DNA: TGTGCCAGCAGCAAGGGACAGACGGAGACCCAGTACTTC; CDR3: CASSKGQTETQYF
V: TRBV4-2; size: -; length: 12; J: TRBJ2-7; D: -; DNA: TGTGCCAGCATGGGAGCGGCCTACGAGCAGTACTTC; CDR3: CASMGAAYEQYF
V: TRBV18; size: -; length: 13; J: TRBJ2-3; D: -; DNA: TGTGCCAGCTCACCATTAGTCACAGATACGCAGTATTTT; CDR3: CASSPLVTDTQYF
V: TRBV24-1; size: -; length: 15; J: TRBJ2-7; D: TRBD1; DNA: TGTGCCACCAGTGATATCCAGGGGGCCCATTACGAGCAGTACTTC; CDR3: CATSDIQGAHYEQYF
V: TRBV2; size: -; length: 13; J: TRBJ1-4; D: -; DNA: TGTGCCAGCAACTTTTTTGGGCAAGAAAAACTGTTTTTT; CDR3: CASNFFGQEKLFF
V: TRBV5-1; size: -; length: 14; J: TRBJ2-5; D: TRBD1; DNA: TGCGCCAGCAGCCACGGACAGGGGGAGGGGACCCAGTACTTC; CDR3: CASSHGQGEGTQYF
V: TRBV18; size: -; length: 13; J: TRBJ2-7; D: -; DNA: TGTGCCAGCTCACCGGGCCTTGTTTACGAGCAGTACTTC; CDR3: CASSPGLVYEQYF
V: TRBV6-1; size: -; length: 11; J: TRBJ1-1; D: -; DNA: TGTGCCAGCAGTGACAGGGTGAGGGCTTTCTTT; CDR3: CASSDRVRAFF
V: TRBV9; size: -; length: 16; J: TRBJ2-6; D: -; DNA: TGTGCCAGCAGCGTGTCGGCGGTCTCTGGGGCCAACGTCCTGACTTTC; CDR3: CASSVSAVSGANVLTF
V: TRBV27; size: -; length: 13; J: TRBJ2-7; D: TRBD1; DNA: TGTGCCAGCAGACCTACAGGGGCCTCTGAGCAGTACTTC; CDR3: CASRPTGASEQYF
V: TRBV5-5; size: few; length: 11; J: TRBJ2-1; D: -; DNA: TGTGCCAGCAGCTTACTAGGGCAGCAGTTCTTC; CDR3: CASSLLGQQFF
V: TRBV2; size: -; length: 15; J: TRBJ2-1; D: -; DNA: TGTGCCAGCAGTGAACTACAGGGTTGGTACAATGAGCAGTTCTTC; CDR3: CASSELQGWYNEQFF
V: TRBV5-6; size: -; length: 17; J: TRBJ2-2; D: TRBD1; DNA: TGTGCCAGCAGCTTACTAGACAGGGGCCCCAACACCGGGGAGCTGTTTTTT; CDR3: CASSLLDRGPNTGELFF
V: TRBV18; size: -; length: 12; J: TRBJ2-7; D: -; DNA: TGTGCCAGCTCAGACCAGGATTACGAGCAGTACTTC; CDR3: CASSDQDYEQYF
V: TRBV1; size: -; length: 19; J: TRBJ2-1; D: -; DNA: TGCACCAGCAGCCAAGTGGGGACTAGCGTGAGAGAAATCTACAATGAGCAGTTCTTC; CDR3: CTSSQVGTSVREIYNEQFF
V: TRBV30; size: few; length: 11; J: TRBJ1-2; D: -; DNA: TGTGCTTCGAAACCAGGGGTTGGCTACACCTTC; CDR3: CASKPGVGYTF
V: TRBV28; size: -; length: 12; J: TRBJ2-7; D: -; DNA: TGTGCCAGCAGAGGGGACACCTACGAGCAGTACTTC; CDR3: CASRGDTYEQYF
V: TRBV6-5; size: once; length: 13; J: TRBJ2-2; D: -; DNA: TGTGCCAGCAGTTACATAACTACCGGGGAGCTGTTTTTT; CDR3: CASSYITTGELFF
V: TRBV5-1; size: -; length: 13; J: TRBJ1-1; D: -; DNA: TGCGCCAGCAGCTTGTTAAGCAACACTGAAGCTTTCTTT; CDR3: CASSLLSNTEAFF
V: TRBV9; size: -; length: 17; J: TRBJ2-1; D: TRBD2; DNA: TGTGCCAGCAGCGTAGCCTTGGGAGCGGGAGGGCCGCAGGAGCAGTTCTTC; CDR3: CASSVALGAGGPQEQFF
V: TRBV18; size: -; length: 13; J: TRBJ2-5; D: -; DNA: TGTGCCAGCTCAGTCCGGGGCCAAGAGACCCAGTACTTC; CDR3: CASSVRGQETQYF
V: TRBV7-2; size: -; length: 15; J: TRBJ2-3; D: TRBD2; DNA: TGTGCCAGCAGCTCCGGGACTAGCCGCACAGATACGCAGTATTTT; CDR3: CASSSGTSRTDTQYF
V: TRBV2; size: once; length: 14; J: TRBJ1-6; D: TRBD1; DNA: TGTGCCAGCAGACTGGGACAGGGGGCCCTGGTCCTCCACTTT; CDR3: CASRLGQGALVLHF
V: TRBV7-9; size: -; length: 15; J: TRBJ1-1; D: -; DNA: TGTGCCAGCAGCGCTCCCGAGGGAGGTAAAAATGAAGCTTTCTTT; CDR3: CASSAPEGGKNEAFF
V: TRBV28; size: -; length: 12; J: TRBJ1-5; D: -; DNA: TGTGCCAGCCGGGATATTAATCAGCCCCAGCATTTT; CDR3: CASRDINQPQHF
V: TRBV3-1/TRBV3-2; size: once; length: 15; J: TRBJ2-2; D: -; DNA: TGTGCCAGCAGCCCGGCAATTGGACAGACCGGGGAGCTGTTTTTT; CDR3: CASSPAIGQTGELFF
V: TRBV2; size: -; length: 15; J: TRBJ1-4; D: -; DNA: TGTGCCAGCAGTGAAACGGGGGCAACTAATGAAAAACTGTTTTTT; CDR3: CASSETGATNEKLFF
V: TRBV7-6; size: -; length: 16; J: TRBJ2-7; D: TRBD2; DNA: TGTGCCAGCAGCCCCGTCGGGACTAGCGGTCCCTACGAGCAGTACTTC; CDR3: CASSPVGTSGPYEQYF
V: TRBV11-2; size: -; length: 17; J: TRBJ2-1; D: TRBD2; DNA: TGTGCCAGCAGCTTAGGGGCTAGCGGGAATATTCTCTATGAGCAGTTCTTC; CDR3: CASSLGASGNILYEQFF
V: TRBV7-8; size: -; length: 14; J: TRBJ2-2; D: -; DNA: TGTGCCAGCAGCTTTTTTCTCTCCACCGGGGAGCTGTTTTTT; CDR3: CASSFFLSTGELFF
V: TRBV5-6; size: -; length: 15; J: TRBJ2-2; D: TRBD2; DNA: TGTGCCAGCAGCTTGGAGGGAGGGTTTGCCGGGGAGCTGTTTTTT; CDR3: CASSLEGGFAGELFF
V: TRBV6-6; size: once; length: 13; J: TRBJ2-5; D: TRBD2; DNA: TGTGCCAGCGACGATACAGCGGGGGAGACCCAGTACTTC; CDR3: CASDDTAGETQYF
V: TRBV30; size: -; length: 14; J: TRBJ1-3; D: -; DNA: TGTGCCTGGAGTCGGGGGGACTCTGGAAACACCATATATTTT; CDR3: CAWSRGDSGNTIYF
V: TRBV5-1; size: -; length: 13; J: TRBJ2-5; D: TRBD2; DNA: TGCGCCAGCAGCAAGCGGGAGGAAGAGACCCAGTACTTC; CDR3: CASSKREEETQYF
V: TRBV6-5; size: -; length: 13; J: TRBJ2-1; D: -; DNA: TGTGCCAGCAGGGAGATAGCCTACAATGAGCAGTTCTTC; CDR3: CASREIAYNEQFF
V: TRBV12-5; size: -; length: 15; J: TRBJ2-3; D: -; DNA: TGTGCTAGTGGAAACCGGGAAGCTAGCACAGATACGCAGTATTTT; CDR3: CASGNREASTDTQYF
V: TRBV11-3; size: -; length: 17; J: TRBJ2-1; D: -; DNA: TGTGCCAGCAGCTTAGAGGCCGGGACTGCCTCCTACAATGAGCAGTTCTTC; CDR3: CASSLEAGTASYNEQFF
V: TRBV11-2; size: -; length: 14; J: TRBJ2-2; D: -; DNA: TGTGCCAGCGGACTCCGGGAGAGTGCCGGGGAGCTGTTTTTT; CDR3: CASGLRESAGELFF
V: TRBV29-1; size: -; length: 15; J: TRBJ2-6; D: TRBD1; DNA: TGCAGCGTTGGGGACAGGGCCTCTGGGGCCAACGTCCTGACTTTC; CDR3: CSVGDRASGANVLTF
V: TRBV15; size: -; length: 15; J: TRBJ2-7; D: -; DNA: TGTGCCACCGCGCCTGGTGGGGCTTTAGGCTACGAGCAGTACTTC; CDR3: CATAPGGALGYEQYF
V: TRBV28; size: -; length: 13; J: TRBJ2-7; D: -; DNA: TGTGCCAGCTGGGCGGGGGCTCACTACGAGCAGTACTTC; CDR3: CASWAGAHYEQYF
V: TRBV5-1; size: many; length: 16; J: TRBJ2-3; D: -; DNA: TGCGCCAGCAGCTTGGGAGGGACACACGGCACAGATACGCAGTATTTT; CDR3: CASSLGGTHGTDTQYF
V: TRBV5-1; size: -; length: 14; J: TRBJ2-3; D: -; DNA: TGCGCCAGCAGCTTAGAGGGTAGCACAGATACGCAGTATTTT; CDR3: CASSLEGSTDTQYF
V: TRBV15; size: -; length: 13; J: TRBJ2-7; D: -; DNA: TGTGCCACCAGCAGAGATCTCTCCTACGAGCAGTACTTC; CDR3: CATSRDLSYEQYF
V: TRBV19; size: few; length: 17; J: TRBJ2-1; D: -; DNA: TGTGCCAGTAGTAACAAAGGGGGTAGCGGGTTCTTTAATGAGCAGTTCTTC; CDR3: CASSNKGGSGFFNEQFF
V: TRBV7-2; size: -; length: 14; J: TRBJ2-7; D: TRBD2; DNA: TGTGCCAGCCTCCGAGCTAGCGGGACTTACGAGCAGTACTTC; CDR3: CASLRASGTYEQYF
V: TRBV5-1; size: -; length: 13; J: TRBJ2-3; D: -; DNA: TGCGCCAGCAGCTTGGCCCAGGGAGATACGCAGTATTTT; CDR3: CASSLAQGDTQYF